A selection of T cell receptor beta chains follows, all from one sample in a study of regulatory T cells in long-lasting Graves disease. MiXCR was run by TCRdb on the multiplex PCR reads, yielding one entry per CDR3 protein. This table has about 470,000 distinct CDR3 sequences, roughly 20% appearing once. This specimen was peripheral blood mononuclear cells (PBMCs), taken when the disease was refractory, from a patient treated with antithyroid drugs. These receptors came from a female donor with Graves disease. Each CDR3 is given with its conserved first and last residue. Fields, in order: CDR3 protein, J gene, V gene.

cdr3_aa: CASSYSFRQGDSPLHF
j_call: TRBJ1-6
v_call: TRBV6-5

cdr3_aa: CASSIRAGNTEAFF
j_call: TRBJ1-1
v_call: TRBV5-4

cdr3_aa: CSARDVGEAGNTIYF
j_call: TRBJ1-3
v_call: TRBV20-1

cdr3_aa: CASSLGEGATPSWQYF
j_call: TRBJ2-7
v_call: TRBV7-9

cdr3_aa: CASSYRAGGRSGELFF
j_call: TRBJ2-2
v_call: TRBV6-9

cdr3_aa: CASSYVRAAREAQYF
j_call: TRBJ2-5
v_call: TRBV6-2/TRBV6-3

cdr3_aa: CASSGPGGWATGELFF
j_call: TRBJ2-2
v_call: TRBV12-3/TRBV12-4

cdr3_aa: CASSSGQRGFIPEAFF
j_call: TRBJ1-1
v_call: TRBV12-3/TRBV12-4

cdr3_aa: CASSGQVTQETQYF
j_call: TRBJ2-5
v_call: TRBV6-1

cdr3_aa: CASRQGNLYEQYF
j_call: TRBJ2-7
v_call: TRBV6-1

cdr3_aa: CSARDDRWNTEAFF
j_call: TRBJ1-1
v_call: TRBV20-1

cdr3_aa: CASSRSQGYEQYF
j_call: TRBJ2-7
v_call: TRBV12-3/TRBV12-4

cdr3_aa: CASSFRRVSGYTF
j_call: TRBJ1-2
v_call: TRBV28

cdr3_aa: CASSLQGWEETQYF
j_call: TRBJ2-5
v_call: TRBV27

cdr3_aa: CSVDSTGQGFSGNTIYF
j_call: TRBJ1-3
v_call: TRBV29-1

cdr3_aa: CASSSRDSYGYTF
j_call: TRBJ1-2
v_call: TRBV27

cdr3_aa: CAIKREGRYEQYF
j_call: TRBJ2-7
v_call: TRBV12-3/TRBV12-4

cdr3_aa: CASSYLTAWQPNTEAFF
j_call: TRBJ1-1
v_call: TRBV6-5

cdr3_aa: CSASQGRETQYF
j_call: TRBJ2-5
v_call: TRBV20-1

cdr3_aa: CASSYPGGQPQHF
j_call: TRBJ1-5
v_call: TRBV6-5

cdr3_aa: CSAGSGAYEQYF
j_call: TRBJ2-7
v_call: TRBV29-1

cdr3_aa: CASSAGRGGTSYEQYF
j_call: TRBJ2-7
v_call: TRBV9

cdr3_aa: CAIARTGRPNYGYTF
j_call: TRBJ1-2
v_call: TRBV28

cdr3_aa: CATAPGLAGVVEFVGELFF
j_call: TRBJ2-2
v_call: TRBV19

cdr3_aa: CSAPVQTF
j_call: TRBJ2-5
v_call: TRBV20-1

cdr3_aa: CASSFFSGNTIYF
j_call: TRBJ1-3
v_call: TRBV12-3/TRBV12-4

cdr3_aa: CASSPSSGRSDTQYF
j_call: TRBJ2-3
v_call: TRBV13

cdr3_aa: CASSQDNRVVYEQYF
j_call: TRBJ2-7
v_call: TRBV4-1

cdr3_aa: CASSEWPREQYF
j_call: TRBJ2-7
v_call: TRBV2

cdr3_aa: CASSLDLGQPQHF
j_call: TRBJ1-5
v_call: TRBV11-2

cdr3_aa: CASSLGRAVSYGYTF
j_call: TRBJ1-2
v_call: TRBV7-8

cdr3_aa: CASSMVWGNQPQHF
j_call: TRBJ1-5
v_call: TRBV19

cdr3_aa: CASSSRASSYNSPLHF
j_call: TRBJ1-6
v_call: TRBV27

cdr3_aa: CSAREARYGNQPQHF
j_call: TRBJ1-5
v_call: TRBV20-1

cdr3_aa: CASSSTGFTGELFF
j_call: TRBJ2-2
v_call: TRBV28

cdr3_aa: CASSYLRQGTSGELFF
j_call: TRBJ2-2
v_call: TRBV6-5

cdr3_aa: CASSEAHGYNQPQHF
j_call: TRBJ1-5
v_call: TRBV6-1

cdr3_aa: CASSLWRQGTGEKLFF
j_call: TRBJ1-4
v_call: TRBV28

cdr3_aa: CATGRGASNYGYTF
j_call: TRBJ1-2
v_call: TRBV28

cdr3_aa: CASSVTGDGYTF
j_call: TRBJ1-2
v_call: TRBV28

cdr3_aa: CATSDARTASNQPQHF
j_call: TRBJ1-5
v_call: TRBV24-1

cdr3_aa: CASGAYNEQFF
j_call: TRBJ2-1
v_call: TRBV28

cdr3_aa: CASATTGGEETQYF
j_call: TRBJ2-5
v_call: TRBV9

cdr3_aa: CTLAGVNEQFF
j_call: TRBJ2-1
v_call: TRBV20-1

cdr3_aa: CASSIVGTGGGKLFF
j_call: TRBJ1-4
v_call: TRBV19

cdr3_aa: CSARDGGTANTEAFF
j_call: TRBJ1-1
v_call: TRBV20-1

cdr3_aa: CSAREGGVEQYF
j_call: TRBJ2-7
v_call: TRBV20-1

cdr3_aa: CASSEQARGNTEAFF
j_call: TRBJ1-1
v_call: TRBV6-1

cdr3_aa: CASSIDGTFYEQYF
j_call: TRBJ2-7
v_call: TRBV19

cdr3_aa: CASSSAGVSGANVLTF
j_call: TRBJ2-6
v_call: TRBV11-1

cdr3_aa: CASSLDSGSYSPLHF
j_call: TRBJ1-6
v_call: TRBV11-2

cdr3_aa: CASSQDRGGEQETQYF
j_call: TRBJ2-5
v_call: TRBV3-1